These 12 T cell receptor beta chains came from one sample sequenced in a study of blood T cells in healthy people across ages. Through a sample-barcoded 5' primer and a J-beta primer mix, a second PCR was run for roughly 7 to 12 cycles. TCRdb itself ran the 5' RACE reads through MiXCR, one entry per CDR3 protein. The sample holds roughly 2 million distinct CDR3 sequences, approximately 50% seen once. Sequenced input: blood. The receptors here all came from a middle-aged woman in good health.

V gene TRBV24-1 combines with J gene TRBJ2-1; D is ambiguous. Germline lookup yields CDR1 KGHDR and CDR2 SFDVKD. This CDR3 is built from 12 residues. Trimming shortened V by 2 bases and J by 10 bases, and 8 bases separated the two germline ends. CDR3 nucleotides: TGTGCCACCAGTGATTCCTTCTGGGAGCAGTTCTTC. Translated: CATSDSFWEQFF.

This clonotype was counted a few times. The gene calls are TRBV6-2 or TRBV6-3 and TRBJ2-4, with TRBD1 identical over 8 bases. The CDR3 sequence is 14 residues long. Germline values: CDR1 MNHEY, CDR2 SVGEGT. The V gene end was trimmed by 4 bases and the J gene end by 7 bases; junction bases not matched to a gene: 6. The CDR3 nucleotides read TGTGCCAGCAGTTTCGGGACAGGCCCTAACATTCAGTACTTC. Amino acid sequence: CASSFGTGPNIQYF.

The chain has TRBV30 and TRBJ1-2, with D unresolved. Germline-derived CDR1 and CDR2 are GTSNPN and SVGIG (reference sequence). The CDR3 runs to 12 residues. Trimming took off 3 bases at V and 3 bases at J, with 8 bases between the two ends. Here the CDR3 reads CAWRGFDYGYTF. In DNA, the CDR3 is TGTGCCTGGAGGGGGTTTGACTATGGCTACACCTTC. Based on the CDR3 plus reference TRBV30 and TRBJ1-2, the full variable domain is SQTIHQWPATLVQPVGSPLSLECTVEGTSNPNLYWYRQAAGRGLQLLFYSVGIGQISSEVPQNLSASRPQDRQFILSSKKLLLSDSGFYLCAWRGFDYGYTFGSGTRLTVV.

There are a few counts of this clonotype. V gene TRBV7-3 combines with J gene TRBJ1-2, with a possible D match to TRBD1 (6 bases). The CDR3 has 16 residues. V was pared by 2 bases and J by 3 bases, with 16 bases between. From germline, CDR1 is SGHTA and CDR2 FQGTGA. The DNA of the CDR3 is TGTGCCAGCAGCTTAGGCCCAGGGGCCGCTGACTATGGCTACACCTTC. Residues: CASSLGPGAADYGYTF. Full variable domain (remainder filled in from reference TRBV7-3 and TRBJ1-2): GAGVSQTPSNKVTEKGKYVELRCDPISGHTALYWYRQSLGQGPEFLIYFQGTGAADDSGLPNDRFFAVRPEGSVSTLKIQRTERGDSAVYLCASSLGPGAADYGYTFGSGTRLTVV.

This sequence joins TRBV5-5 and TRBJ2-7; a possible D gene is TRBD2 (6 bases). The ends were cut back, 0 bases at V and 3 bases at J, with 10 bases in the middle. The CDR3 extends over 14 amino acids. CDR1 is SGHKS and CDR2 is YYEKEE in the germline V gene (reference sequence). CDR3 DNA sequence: TGTGCCAGCAGCTTGGTCTACGGGAGCTACGAGCAGTACTTC. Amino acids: CASSLVYGSYEQYF.

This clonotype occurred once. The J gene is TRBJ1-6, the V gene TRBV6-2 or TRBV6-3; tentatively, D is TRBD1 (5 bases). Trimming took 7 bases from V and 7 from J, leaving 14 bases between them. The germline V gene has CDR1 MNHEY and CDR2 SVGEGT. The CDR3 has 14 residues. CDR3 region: CASTAGTHNSPLHF. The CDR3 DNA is TGTGCCAGCACGGCCGGGACGCACAATTCACCCCTCCACTTT.

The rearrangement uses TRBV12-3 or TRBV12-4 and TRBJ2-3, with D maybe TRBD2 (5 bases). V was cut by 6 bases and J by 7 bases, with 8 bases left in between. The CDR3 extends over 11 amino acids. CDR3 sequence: CASSTSNTQYF. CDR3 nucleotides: TGTGCCAGCAGCACTAGTAATACGCAGTATTTT.

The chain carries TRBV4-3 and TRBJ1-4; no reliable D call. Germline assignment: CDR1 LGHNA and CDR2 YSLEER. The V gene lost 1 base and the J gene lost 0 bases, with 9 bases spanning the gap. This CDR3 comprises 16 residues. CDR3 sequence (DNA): TGCGCCAGCAGCCAAGTGTGGACCGCAACTAATGAAAAACTGTTTTTT. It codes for CASSQVWTATNEKLFF.

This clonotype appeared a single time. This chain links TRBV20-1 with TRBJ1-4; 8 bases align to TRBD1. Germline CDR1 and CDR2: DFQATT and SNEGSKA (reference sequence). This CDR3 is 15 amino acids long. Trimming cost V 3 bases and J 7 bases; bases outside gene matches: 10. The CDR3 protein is CSARVDRVMGEKLFF. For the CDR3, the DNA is TGCAGTGCTAGGGTGGACAGGGTAATGGGTGAAAAACTGTTTTTT.

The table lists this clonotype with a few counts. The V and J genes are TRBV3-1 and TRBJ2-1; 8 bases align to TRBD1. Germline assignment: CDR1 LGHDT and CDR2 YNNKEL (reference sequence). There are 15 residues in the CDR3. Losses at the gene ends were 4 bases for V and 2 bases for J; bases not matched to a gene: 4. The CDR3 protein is CASSPQGATYNEQFF. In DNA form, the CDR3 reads TGTGCCAGCAGCCCTCAGGGGGCCACCTACAATGAGCAGTTCTTC.

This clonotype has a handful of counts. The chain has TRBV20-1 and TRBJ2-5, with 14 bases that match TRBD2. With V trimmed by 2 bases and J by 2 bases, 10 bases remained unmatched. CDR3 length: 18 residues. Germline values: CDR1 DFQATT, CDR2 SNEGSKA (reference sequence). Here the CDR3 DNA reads TGCAGTGCTAGAAGGGCGACTAGCGGGGGGGCGCGTCAAGAGACCCAGTACTTC. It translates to CSARRATSGGARQETQYF.

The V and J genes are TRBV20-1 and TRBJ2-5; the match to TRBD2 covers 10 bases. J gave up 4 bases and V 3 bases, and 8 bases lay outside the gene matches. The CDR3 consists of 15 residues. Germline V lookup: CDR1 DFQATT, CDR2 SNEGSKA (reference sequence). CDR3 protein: CSARDSSGRGETQYF. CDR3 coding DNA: TGCAGTGCTAGGGACTCTAGCGGGAGAGGAGAGACCCAGTACTTC.